One sample yielded the 3 T cell receptor beta chains listed below, sequenced in a study of tumour-infiltrating T cells in Burkitt lymphoma. Method: immunoSEQ multiplex PCR; TCRdb's copy keeps in-frame clones and lacks some. Of around 2,500 clones listed, approximately 81% are singletons. Sequenced sample: tumor tissue. These TCRs come from a human donor with diffuse large B-cell lymphoma.

This clone was counted once. The rearrangement links TRBV4-1 to TRBJ1-1; TRBD1 aligns across 8 bases. Germline V CDR1 and CDR2: MGHRA, YSYEKL. The CDR3 spans 16 residues. The J segment lost 6 bases and the V segment lost 2 bases, leaving 11 bases of the junction unmatched. This CDR3 is CASSQPDRGMMAEAFF. CDR3 in DNA: TGCGCCAGCAGCCAACCCGACAGGGGTATGATGGCTGAAGCTTTCTTT.

The chain links TRBV7-8 to TRBJ2-7, with D unresolved. Germline-derived CDR1 and CDR2 are SGHVS and FQNEAQ. V lost 11 bases and J 2 bases, leaving 13 bases between the germline ends. This CDR3 is 12 amino acids long. The DNA of the CDR3 is TGTGCCGCTGGAAAGGAGCCCTACGAGCAGTACTTC. Translating gives CAAGKEPYEQYF. The variable domain in full, completed from reference TRBV7-8 and TRBJ2-7, reads GAGVSQSPRYKVAKRGQDVALRCDPISGHVSLFWYQQALGQGPEFLTYFQNEAQLDKSGLPSDRFFAERPEGSVSTLKIQRTQQEDSAVYLCAAGKEPYEQYFGPGTRLTVT.

A few counts support this clone. The V call is TRBV5-1, the J call TRBJ2-3, with 7 nucleotides matching TRBD2. The CDR3 has 15 residues. CDR1 and CDR2 (germline): SGHRS, YFSETQ. J gave up 2 bases and V 0 bases, and 3 bases lay outside the gene matches. The CDR3 loop reads CASSLAAGFTDTQYF. Written as DNA, the CDR3 is TGCGCCAGCAGCTTGGCAGCGGGATTCACAGATACGCAGTATTTT. Full variable domain (remainder filled in from reference TRBV5-1 and TRBJ2-3): KAGVTQTPRYLIKTRGQQVTLSCSPISGHRSVSWYQQTPGQGLQFLFEYFSETQRNKGNFPGRFSGRQFSNSRSEMNVSTLELGDSALYLCASSLAAGFTDTQYFGPGTRLTVL.